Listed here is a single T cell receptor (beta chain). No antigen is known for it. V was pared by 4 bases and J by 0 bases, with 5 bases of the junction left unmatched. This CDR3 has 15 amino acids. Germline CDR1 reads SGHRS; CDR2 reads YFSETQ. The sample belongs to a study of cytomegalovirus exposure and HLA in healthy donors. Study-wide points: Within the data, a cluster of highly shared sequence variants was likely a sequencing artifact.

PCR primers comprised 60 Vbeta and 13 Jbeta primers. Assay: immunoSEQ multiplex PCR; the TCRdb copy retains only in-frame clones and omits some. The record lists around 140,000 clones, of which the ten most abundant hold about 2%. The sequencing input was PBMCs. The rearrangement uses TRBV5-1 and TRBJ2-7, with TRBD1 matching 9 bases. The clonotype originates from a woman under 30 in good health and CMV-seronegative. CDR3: CASSGGQGTSYEQYF. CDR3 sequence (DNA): TGCGCCAGCAGCGGGGGACAGGGAACCTCCTACGAGCAGTACTTC. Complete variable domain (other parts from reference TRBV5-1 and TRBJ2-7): KAGVTQTPRYLIKTRGQQVTLSCSPISGHRSVSWYQQTPGQGLQFLFEYFSETQRNKGNFPGRFSGRQFSNSRSEMNVSTLELGDSALYLCASSGGQGTSYEQYFGPGTRLTVT.